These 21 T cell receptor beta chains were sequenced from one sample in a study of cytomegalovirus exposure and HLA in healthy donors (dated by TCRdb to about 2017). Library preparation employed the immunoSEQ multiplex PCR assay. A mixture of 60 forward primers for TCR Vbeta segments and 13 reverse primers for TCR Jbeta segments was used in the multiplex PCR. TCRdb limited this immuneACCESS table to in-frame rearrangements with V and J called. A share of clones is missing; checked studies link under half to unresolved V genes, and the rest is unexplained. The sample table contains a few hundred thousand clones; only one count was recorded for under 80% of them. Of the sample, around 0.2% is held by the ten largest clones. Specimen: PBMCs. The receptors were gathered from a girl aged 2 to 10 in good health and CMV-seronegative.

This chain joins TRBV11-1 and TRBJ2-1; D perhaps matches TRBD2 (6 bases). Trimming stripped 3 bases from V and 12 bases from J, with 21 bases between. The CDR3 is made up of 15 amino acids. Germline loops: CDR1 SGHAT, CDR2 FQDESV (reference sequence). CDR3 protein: CASSLGETSLRGQFF. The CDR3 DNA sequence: TGTGCCAGCAGCTTGGGTGAGACCTCTTTGCGGGGGCAGTTCTTC.

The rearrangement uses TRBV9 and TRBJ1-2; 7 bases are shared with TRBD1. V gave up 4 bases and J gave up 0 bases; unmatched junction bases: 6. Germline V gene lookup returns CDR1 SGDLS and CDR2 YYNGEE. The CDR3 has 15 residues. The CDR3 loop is CASSLRQGPNYGYTF. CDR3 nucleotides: TGTGCCAGCAGCCTCCGACAGGGACCTAACTATGGCTACACCTTC.

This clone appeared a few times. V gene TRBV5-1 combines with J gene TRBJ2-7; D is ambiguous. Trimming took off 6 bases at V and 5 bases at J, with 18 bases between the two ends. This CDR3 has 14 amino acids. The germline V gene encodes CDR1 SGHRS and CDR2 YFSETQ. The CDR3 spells CASNLEENGHEQYF. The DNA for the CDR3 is TGCGCCAGCAATCTTGAGGAAAACGGCCACGAGCAGTACTTC.

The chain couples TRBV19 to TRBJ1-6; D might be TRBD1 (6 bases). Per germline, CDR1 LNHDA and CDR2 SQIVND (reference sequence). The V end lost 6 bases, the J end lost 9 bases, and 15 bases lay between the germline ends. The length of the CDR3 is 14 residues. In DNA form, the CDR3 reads TGTGCCAGTAGGGTTGAGCAGGGGACTTCACCCCTCCACTTT. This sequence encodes CASRVEQGTSPLHF.

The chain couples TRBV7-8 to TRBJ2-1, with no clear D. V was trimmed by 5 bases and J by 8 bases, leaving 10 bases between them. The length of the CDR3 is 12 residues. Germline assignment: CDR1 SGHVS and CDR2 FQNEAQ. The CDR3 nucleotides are TGTGCCAGCAGCGCCAGTATGGATGAGCAGTTCTTC. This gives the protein CASSASMDEQFF.

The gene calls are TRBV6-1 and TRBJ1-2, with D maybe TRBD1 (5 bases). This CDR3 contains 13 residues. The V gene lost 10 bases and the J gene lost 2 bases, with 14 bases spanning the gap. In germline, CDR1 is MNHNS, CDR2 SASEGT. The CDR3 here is CATGEGRNYGYTF. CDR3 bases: TGTGCCACCGGGGAGGGGAGAAACTATGGCTACACCTTC.

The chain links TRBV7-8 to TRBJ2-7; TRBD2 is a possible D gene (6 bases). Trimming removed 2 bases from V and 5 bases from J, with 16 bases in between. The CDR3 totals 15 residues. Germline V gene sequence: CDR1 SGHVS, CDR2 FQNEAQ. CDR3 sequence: CASSLSSGSGDEQYF. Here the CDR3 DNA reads TGTGCCAGCAGCTTATCCTCCGGGTCGGGGGACGAGCAGTACTTC.

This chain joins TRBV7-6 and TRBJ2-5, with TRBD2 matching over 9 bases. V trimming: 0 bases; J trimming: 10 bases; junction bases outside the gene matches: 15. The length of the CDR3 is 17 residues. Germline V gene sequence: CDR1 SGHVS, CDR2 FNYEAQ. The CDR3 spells CASSLASGSGLIGDQYF. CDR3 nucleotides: TGTGCCAGCAGCTTAGCTAGCGGGAGCGGTCTAATCGGGGACCAGTACTTC.

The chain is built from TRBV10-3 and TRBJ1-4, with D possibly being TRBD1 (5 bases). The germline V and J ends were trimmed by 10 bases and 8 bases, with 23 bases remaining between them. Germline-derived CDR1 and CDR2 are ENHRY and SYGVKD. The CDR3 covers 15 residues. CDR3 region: CATQGGEAVGEKLFF. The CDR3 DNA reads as TGTGCCACTCAGGGAGGAGAAGCGGTCGGGGAAAAACTGTTTTTT.

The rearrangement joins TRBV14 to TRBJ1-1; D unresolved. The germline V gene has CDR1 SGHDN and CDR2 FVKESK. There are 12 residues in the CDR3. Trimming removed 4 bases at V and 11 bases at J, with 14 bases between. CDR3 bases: TGTGCCAGCAGCCCGCAGGCCGGTCGGGCTTTCTTT. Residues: CASSPQAGRAFF. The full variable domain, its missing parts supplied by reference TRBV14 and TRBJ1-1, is EAGVTQFPSHSVIEKGQTVTLRCDPISGHDNLYWYRRVMGKEIKFLLHFVKESKQDESGMPNNRFLAERTGGTYSTLKVQPAELEDSGVYFCASSPQAGRAFFGQGTRLTVV.

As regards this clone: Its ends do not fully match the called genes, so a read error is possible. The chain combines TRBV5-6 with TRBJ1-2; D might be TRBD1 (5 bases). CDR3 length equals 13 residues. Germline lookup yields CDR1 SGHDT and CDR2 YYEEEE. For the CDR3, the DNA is TGTGCCGGCAGCCAGGGTCAAACGGATGGCTACACCTTC. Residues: CAGSQGQTDGYTF.

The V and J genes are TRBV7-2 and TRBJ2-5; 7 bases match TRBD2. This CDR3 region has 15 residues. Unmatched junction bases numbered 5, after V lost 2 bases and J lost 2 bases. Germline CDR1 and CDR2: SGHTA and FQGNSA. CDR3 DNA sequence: TGTGCCAGCAGCTTAAACGGGGGGTCTCAAGAGACCCAGTACTTC. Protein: CASSLNGGSQETQYF.

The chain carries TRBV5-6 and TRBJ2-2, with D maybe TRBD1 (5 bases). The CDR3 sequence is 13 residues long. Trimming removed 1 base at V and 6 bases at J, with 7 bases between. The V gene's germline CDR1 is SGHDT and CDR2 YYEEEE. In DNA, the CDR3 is TGTGCCAGCAGCTTGAGGGGCCCCGGGGAGCTGTTTTTT. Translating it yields CASSLRGPGELFF.

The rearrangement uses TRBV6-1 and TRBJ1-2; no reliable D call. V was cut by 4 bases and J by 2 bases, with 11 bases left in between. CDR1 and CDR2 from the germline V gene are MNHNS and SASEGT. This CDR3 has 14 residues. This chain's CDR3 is CASSGRTENYGYTF. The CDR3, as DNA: TGTGCCAGCAGTGGGAGGACGGAAAACTATGGCTACACCTTC.

Written as DNA, the CDR3 is TGTGCCAGCAGTGCCGGGACAGAGATTGAAAAACTGTTTTTT. Protein sequence: CASSAGTEIEKLFF. V and J are TRBV6-6 and TRBJ1-4, with 7 bases aligning to TRBD1. V lost 5 bases and J lost 7; bases outside the gene matches: 7. The CDR3 sequence is 14 residues long. Per germline, CDR1 MNHNY and CDR2 SVGAGI (reference sequence).

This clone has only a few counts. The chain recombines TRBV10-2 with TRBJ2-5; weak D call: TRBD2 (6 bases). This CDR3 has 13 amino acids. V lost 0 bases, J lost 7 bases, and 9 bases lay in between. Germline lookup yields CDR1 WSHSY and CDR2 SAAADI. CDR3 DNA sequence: TGCGCCAGCAGTGAGTCTGGGGAGGCGACCCAGTACTTC. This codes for CASSESGEATQYF.

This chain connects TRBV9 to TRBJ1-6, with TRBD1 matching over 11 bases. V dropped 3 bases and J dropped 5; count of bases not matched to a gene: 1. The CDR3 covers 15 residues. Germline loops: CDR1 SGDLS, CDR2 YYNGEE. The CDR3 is CASSGDRGDNSPLHF. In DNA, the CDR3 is TGTGCCAGCAGCGGGGACAGGGGGGATAATTCACCCCTCCACTTT.

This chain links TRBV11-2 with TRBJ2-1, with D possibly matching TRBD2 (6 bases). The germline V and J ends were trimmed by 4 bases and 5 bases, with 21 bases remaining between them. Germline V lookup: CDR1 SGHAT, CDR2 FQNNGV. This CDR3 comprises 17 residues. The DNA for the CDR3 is TGTGCCAGCAGCTCCTCCTTTGGGGGGAGGCCTAACAATGAGCAGTTCTTC. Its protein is CASSSSFGGRPNNEQFF.

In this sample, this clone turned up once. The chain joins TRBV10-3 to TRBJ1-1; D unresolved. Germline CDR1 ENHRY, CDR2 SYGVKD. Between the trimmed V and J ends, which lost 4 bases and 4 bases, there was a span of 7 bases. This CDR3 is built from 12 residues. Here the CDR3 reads CAISVRGTEAFF. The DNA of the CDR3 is TGTGCCATCAGTGTACGGGGCACTGAAGCTTTCTTT.

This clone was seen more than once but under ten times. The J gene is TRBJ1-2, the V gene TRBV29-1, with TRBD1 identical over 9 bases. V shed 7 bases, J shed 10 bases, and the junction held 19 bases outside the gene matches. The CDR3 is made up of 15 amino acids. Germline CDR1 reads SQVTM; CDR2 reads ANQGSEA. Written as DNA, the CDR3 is TGCAGCGACGCCCGCCATACAGGGGGCGATAAGTCCTACACCTTC. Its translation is CSDARHTGGDKSYTF.

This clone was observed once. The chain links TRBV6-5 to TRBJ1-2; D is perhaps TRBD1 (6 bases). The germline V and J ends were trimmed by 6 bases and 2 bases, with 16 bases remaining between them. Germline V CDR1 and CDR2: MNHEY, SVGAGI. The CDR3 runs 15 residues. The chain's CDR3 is CASSPLGGQNYGYTF. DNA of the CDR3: TGTGCCAGCAGCCCCCTGGGGGGGCAGAACTATGGCTACACCTTC.